Each of the 7 T cell receptor beta chains below was sequenced from the same sample in a study of T cell repertoires in cytomegalovirus infection. From the reads, TCRdb called clonotypes with MiXCR, one entry per CDR3 protein. The sample holds hundreds of thousands of distinct CDR3 sequences; under 20% are singletons and the top ten take about 12%. Specimen: PBMCs. The receptors come from a human donor in good health (CMV status not recorded). Some clones in this sample may be carry-over from other donors' samples.

This clonotype has a count of ten or more. The J gene is TRBJ2-1, the V gene TRBV7-2; D may be TRBD2 (7 bases). The germline V gene has CDR1 SGHTA and CDR2 FQGNSA. The CDR3 is 16 residues long. V was shortened by 5 bases and J by 7 bases, with 21 bases between the two germline ends. CDR3 loop: CASSRQRGGAKNEQFF. In nucleotides, the CDR3 is TGTGCCAGCAGCCGACAAAGGGGGGGGGCGAAAAATGAGCAGTTCTTC.

This clonotype was recorded at least ten times. The chain carries TRBV11-1 and TRBJ1-1; unclear D gene. There are 13 residues in the CDR3. The V end was cut by 2 bases, the J end by 3 bases, with 7 bases between. Germline V CDR1 and CDR2: SGHAT, FQDESV (reference sequence). CDR3 nucleotides: TGTGCCAGCAGCTTAACATCGGACACTGAAGCTTTCTTT. It is translated as CASSLTSDTEAFF.

This clonotype was seen at least ten times. The V call is TRBV6-1, the J call TRBJ2-6; D is undetermined. The CDR3 is 15 amino acids. V lost 2 bases and J lost 4, with 9 bases in between. In germline, CDR1 is MNHNS, CDR2 SASEGT. CDR3 amino acids: CASSERHPGANVLTF. The CDR3 DNA reads TGTGCCAGCAGTGAACGCCACCCCGGGGCCAACGTCCTGACTTTC.

This clonotype was recorded a few times. V and J are TRBV28 and TRBJ1-5; D might be TRBD1 (6 bases). Germline V gene lookup returns CDR1 MDHEN and CDR2 SYDVKM. V lost 3 bases and J lost 4, with 16 bases in between. This CDR3 is 16 amino acids long. This CDR3 is CASSLRTEIANQPQHF. CDR3 DNA: TGTGCCAGCAGTTTGAGGACAGAAATAGCAAATCAGCCCCAGCATTTT.

The chain carries TRBV7-6 and TRBJ1-1, with no clear D. The CDR3 is 13 amino acids. V lost 3 bases, J lost 0 bases, and 5 bases lay in between. Germline CDR1 is SGHVS and CDR2 is FNYEAQ. CDR3: CASSLTMNTEAFF. CDR3 nucleotides: TGTGCCAGCAGCTTGACGATGAACACTGAAGCTTTCTTT.

This clonotype was detected only a few times. V usage is TRBV6-5 and J usage is TRBJ2-3, with 8 positions matching TRBD2. Germline CDR1 MNHEY, CDR2 SVGAGI. The CDR3 is made up of 17 amino acids. The V gene end was trimmed by 0 bases and the J gene end by 1 base; junction bases not matched to a gene: 6. The CDR3 DNA reads TGTGCCAGCAGTTACTCGAATACACTAGCGGGCACAGATACGCAGTATTTT. Its translation: CASSYSNTLAGTDTQYF.

The chain uses TRBV29-1 and TRBJ2-6; D unresolved. The germline V gene has CDR1 SQVTM and CDR2 ANQGSEA. Deletions cut 4 bases from V and 0 bases from J, with 10 bases between. The CDR3 extends over 15 amino acids. This CDR3 is CSVGGSLSGANVLTF. For the CDR3, the DNA is TGCAGCGTTGGCGGCAGCCTCTCTGGGGCCAACGTCCTGACTTTC.